These 25 T cell receptor beta chains originate from one sample sequenced in a study of blood T cell repertoires in COVID-19. Assay: immunoSEQ multiplex PCR; the TCRdb copy retains only in-frame clones and omits some. The table shows more than 60,000 clones, with about 74% occurring only once. Input material: peripheral blood. These receptors all stem from a human donor with acute or convalescent COVID-19. The donor label of this sample is uncertain.

This chain connects TRBV7-2 to TRBJ2-7, with D maybe TRBD1 (5 bases). CDR1 is SGHTA, CDR2 FQGNSA, per germline. CDR3 length equals 14 residues. V gave up 5 bases and J gave up 0 bases, with 11 bases separating them. CDR3 DNA: TGTGCCAGCAGCCACAGGATCTCCTCCTACGAGCAGTACTTC. Residues: CASSHRISSYEQYF.

This clone was seen a few times. This sequence joins TRBV14 and TRBJ1-1; 10 bases are shared with TRBD1. The CDR3 has 16 residues. V shed 4 bases, J shed 3 bases, and the junction held 8 bases outside the gene matches. In germline, CDR1 is SGHDN, CDR2 FVKESK. DNA for the CDR3: TGTGCCAGCAGCCCTGACAGGGGGCGTGTGTACACTGAAGCTTTCTTT. It specifies CASSPDRGRVYTEAFF.

As DNA, the CDR3 is TGTGCCAGCAGCTTAGCGCGAGGGCGACCTGGAAACACCATATATTTT. Translation: CASSLARGRPGNTIYF. The V gene is TRBV7-2, the J gene TRBJ1-3; unclear D gene. The CDR3 has 16 residues. Germline CDR1 SGHTA, CDR2 FQGNSA. V was trimmed by 0 bases and J by 2 bases, leaving 11 bases between them.

This sequence joins TRBV12-3 or TRBV12-4 and TRBJ1-5; D is possibly TRBD1 (6 bases). Trimming stripped 10 bases from V and 1 base from J, with 11 bases between. The length of the CDR3 is 13 residues. The CDR3 here is CATAQGSNQPQHF. The CDR3 bases are TGTGCCACTGCCCAGGGGAGCAATCAGCCCCAGCATTTT.

This clone was recorded many times. This chain links TRBV5-6 with TRBJ2-5; maybe TRBD1 (5 bases). From germline, CDR1 is SGHDT and CDR2 YYEEEE. The length of the CDR3 is 16 residues. V was clipped by 1 base and J by 2 bases, with 15 bases between them. This CDR3 is CASSLITGSQQETQYF. CDR3 bases: TGTGCCAGCAGCTTGATCACAGGCAGTCAGCAAGAGACCCAGTACTTC.

This clone was observed a few times. This chain joins TRBV19 and TRBJ2-7; 7 bases are shared with TRBD1. Germline CDR1 is LNHDA and CDR2 is SQIVND (reference sequence). The V segment lost 5 bases and the J segment 2 bases; nucleotides outside the gene matches: 3. This CDR3 is 13 amino acids long. The CDR3, as DNA: TGTGCCAGTAGTCGGACAGGCACCTACGAGCAGTACTTC. It specifies CASSRTGTYEQYF.

This chain links TRBV5-5 with TRBJ2-7, with TRBD2 matching 8 bases. V dropped 4 bases and J dropped 4; count of bases not matched to a gene: 7. The CDR3 extends over 14 amino acids. Germline-derived CDR1 and CDR2 are SGHKS and YYEKEE (reference sequence). The CDR3 nucleotides are TGTGCCAGCAGCACTGCCGGGACTAGATACGAGCAGTACGTC. It encodes CASSTAGTRYEQYV.

The CDR3 bases are TGTGCCAGCAGTCAGGGACTATCCGGTGAAGCTTTCTTT. This codes for CASSQGLSGEAFF. The genes are TRBV28 and TRBJ1-1; tentatively, D is TRBD1 (5 bases). The CDR3 runs to 13 residues. The V end was cut by 5 bases, the J end by 7 bases, with 14 bases between. Germline CDR1 MDHEN, CDR2 SYDVKM.

This clone was observed a handful of times. V is TRBV28 and J is TRBJ1-5, with D possibly matching TRBD1 (6 bases). Germline values: CDR1 MDHEN, CDR2 SYDVKM. This CDR3 spans 14 amino acids. Trimming stripped 5 bases from V and 7 bases from J, with 15 bases between. CDR3 region: CASSRLDSSQPQHF. In DNA form, the CDR3 reads TGTGCCAGCAGTCGTTTGGACAGTTCCCAGCCCCAGCATTTT.

The V call is TRBV19, the J call TRBJ1-1; D is unresolved. CDR3 length equals 13 residues. The ends were cut back, 2 bases at V and 3 bases at J, with 7 bases in the middle. Germline V gene sequence: CDR1 LNHDA, CDR2 SQIVND (reference sequence). The DNA of the CDR3 is TGTGCCAGTAGTATATCTCAGGACACTGAAGCTTTCTTT. This encodes CASSISQDTEAFF.

The chain couples TRBV7-8 to TRBJ2-7, with D unclear. Germline V gives CDR1 SGHVS, CDR2 FQNEAQ. The CDR3 has 13 amino acids. V lost 3 bases and J 6 bases, leaving 12 bases between the germline ends. CDR3 loop: CASSFGRLFEQYV. CDR3 DNA sequence: TGTGCCAGCAGCTTCGGCAGGTTATTCGAGCAGTACGTC.

For this clone: The junction departs from the called germline gene at one end, perhaps through a read error. The V call is TRBV14, the J call TRBJ1-1, with TRBD1 identical over 9 bases. The CDR3 is 16 amino acids. The V gene's germline CDR1 is SGHDN and CDR2 FVKESK. The chain's CDR3 is CASSEELGQGDTEAFF. For the CDR3, the DNA is TGTGCCAGCAGCGAAGAATTGGGACAGGGCGATACTGAAGCTTTCTTT. The full variable domain, with the rest looked up from reference TRBV14 and TRBJ1-1, is EAGVTQFPSHSVIEKGQTVTLRCDPISGHDNLYWYRRVMGKEIKFLLHFVKESKQDESGMPNNRFLAERTGGTYSTLKVQPAELEDSGVYFCASSEELGQGDTEAFFGQGTRLTVV.

The chain recombines TRBV25-1 with TRBJ1-2; a weak D match, TRBD1 (5 bases). CDR3 size: 12 residues. Trimming took 6 bases from V and 11 from J, leaving 16 bases between them. The V gene's germline CDR1 is MGHDK and CDR2 SYGVNS. The CDR3 loop reads CASRESGGSYTF. The CDR3 DNA reads TGTGCCAGCAGAGAGTCGGGGGGTAGTTACACCTTC.

The chain uses TRBV9 and TRBJ2-3; D remains ambiguous. The CDR3 runs to 15 residues. CDR1 SGDLS and CDR2 YYNGEE come from the germline V gene. V was shortened by 0 bases and J by 0 bases, with 8 bases between the two germline ends. CDR3 sequence reads: CASSVDPSSTDTQYF. The CDR3 DNA is TGTGCCAGCAGCGTAGATCCCAGTAGCACAGATACGCAGTATTTT. The full variable domain, with the rest looked up from reference TRBV9 and TRBJ2-3, is DSGVTQTPKHLITATGQRVTLRCSPRSGDLSVYWYQQSLDQGLQFLIQYYNGEERAKGNILERFSAQQFPDLHSELNLSSLELGDSALYFCASSVDPSSTDTQYFGPGTRLTVL.

V gene TRBV19 combines with J gene TRBJ1-6; D possibly corresponds to TRBD1 (6 bases). This CDR3 spans 13 amino acids. Germline V CDR1 and CDR2: LNHDA, SQIVND (reference sequence). The V end lost 5 bases, the J end lost 8 bases, and 10 bases lay between the germline ends. The CDR3 DNA follows: TGTGCCAGTAGTTTCAGGACAGATTCACCCCTCCACTTT. Its translation: CASSFRTDSPLHF.

The chain links TRBV7-9 to TRBJ1-6; D ambiguous. The CDR3 extends over 14 amino acids. Germline CDR1 is SEHNR and CDR2 is FQNEAQ (reference sequence). V lost 1 base to trimming and J lost 6 bases, with 7 bases between them. CDR3 protein: CASSLVGGNSPLHF. The CDR3 DNA sequence: TGTGCCAGCAGCTTAGTAGGCGGTAATTCACCCCTCCACTTT. The complete variable domain, with remaining parts taken from reference TRBV7-9 and TRBJ1-6, reads DTGVSQNPRHKITKRGQNVTFRCDPISEHNRLYWYRQTLGQGPEFLTYFQNEAQLEKSRLLSDRFSAERPKGSFSTLEIQRTEQGDSAMYLCASSLVGGNSPLHFGNGTRLTVT.

CDR3 sequence: CASRTRWSGRLSSPLHF. The DNA of the CDR3 is TGTGCCAGCAGGACCCGCTGGTCGGGGAGGCTAAGTTCACCCCTCCACTTT. This chain uses TRBV2 with TRBJ1-6; D is ambiguous. Per germline, CDR1 SNHLY and CDR2 FYNNEI. Between the trimmed V and J ends, which lost 6 bases and 9 bases, there was a span of 24 bases. The CDR3 has 17 residues.

This clone was counted between two and nine times. The genes are TRBV28 and TRBJ1-1, with 8 bases aligning to TRBD1. CDR1 is MDHEN and CDR2 is SYDVKM in the germline V gene. The junction had 4 bases not matched to a gene; V was cut back by 1 base and J by 6 bases. There are 14 residues in the CDR3. The chain's CDR3 is CASSLLDRDAEAFF. For the CDR3, the DNA is TGTGCCAGCAGTTTATTGGACAGGGACGCTGAAGCTTTCTTT. Filled out from reference TRBV28 and TRBJ1-1, the complete variable domain reads DVKVTQSSRYLVKRTGEKVFLECVQDMDHENMFWYRQDPGLGLRLIYFSYDVKMKEKGDIPEGYSVSREKKERFSLILESASTNQTSMYLCASSLLDRDAEAFFGQGTRLTVV.

This chain connects TRBV3-1 (or the pseudogene TRBV3-2) to TRBJ2-5, with 7 bases matching TRBD2. CDR1 LGHDT and CDR2 YNNKEL come from the germline V gene (reference sequence). The length of the CDR3 is 16 residues. Losses at the gene ends were 4 bases for V and 5 bases for J; bases not matched to a gene: 13. CDR3 in amino acids: CASSRVGGRSAETQYF. The DNA for the CDR3 is TGTGCCAGCAGCCGGGTGGGGGGGAGGTCGGCGGAGACCCAGTACTTC.

The rearrangement links TRBV3-1 (or the pseudogene TRBV3-2) to TRBJ2-1, with 9 bases aligning to TRBD2. After removal of 2 bases from V and 7 bases from J, the junction contained 9 bases not matched to a gene. Germline V gene lookup returns CDR1 LGHDT and CDR2 YNNKEL (reference sequence). CDR3 size: 16 residues. The CDR3 loop reads CASSQNPPGLANEQFF. The CDR3 region has the DNA TGTGCCAGCAGCCAAAACCCGCCGGGACTAGCAAATGAGCAGTTCTTC.

The chain links TRBV5-5 to TRBJ2-7, with a weak D call TRBD1 (6 bases). The CDR3 totals 12 residues. V gave up 5 bases and J gave up 1 base, with 7 bases separating them. In germline, CDR1 is SGHKS, CDR2 YYEKEE (reference sequence). For the CDR3, the DNA is TGTGCCAGCAGAACAGGGTCCTACGAGCAGTACTTC. Its protein is CASRTGSYEQYF. The full variable domain, in which reference TRBV5-5 and TRBJ2-7 provide the parts outside the CDR3, is DAGVTQSPTHLIKTRGQQVTLRCSPISGHKSVSWYQQVLGQGPQFIFQYYEKEERGRGNFPDRFSARQFPNYSSELNVNALLLGDSALYLCASRTGSYEQYFGPGTRLTVT.

The gene calls are TRBV24-1 and TRBJ2-1; 9 nucleotides align to TRBD1. The germline V gene encodes CDR1 KGHDR and CDR2 SFDVKD. The CDR3 runs to 16 residues. Trimming removed 6 bases from V and 7 bases from J; junction bases left unmatched: 12. As DNA, the CDR3 is TGTGCCACCAGTTTCTCCGGGACAGGGAATGGGAATGAGCAGTTCTTC. Amino acids: CATSFSGTGNGNEQFF.

This clone was picked up one time. The rearrangement joins TRBV2 to TRBJ1-5; D is perhaps TRBD1 (6 bases). The CDR3 consists of 15 residues. CDR1 is SNHLY, CDR2 FYNNEI, per germline. The V and J ends lost 3 bases and 4 bases respectively, with 13 bases between them. The CDR3 region is CASSEEVGGNQPQHF. In DNA, the CDR3 is TGTGCCAGCAGTGAGGAGGTAGGGGGAAATCAGCCCCAGCATTTT. The complete variable domain, with remaining parts taken from reference TRBV2 and TRBJ1-5, reads EPEVTQTPSHQVTQMGQEVILRCVPISNHLYFYWYRQILGQKVEFLVSFYNNEISEKSEIFDDQFSVERPDGSNFTLKIRSTKLEDSAMYFCASSEEVGGNQPQHFGDGTRLSIL.

J is TRBJ1-5 and V is TRBV19; tentative D call: TRBD1 (5 bases). V was pared by 0 bases and J by 2 bases, with 11 bases between. The germline CDR1 and CDR2 sequences are LNHDA and SQIVND (reference sequence). The CDR3 covers 16 residues. The CDR3 spells CASSIDWAGRNQPQHF. The CDR3 nucleotides are TGTGCCAGTAGTATAGATTGGGCGGGACGCAATCAGCCCCAGCATTTT.

The V and J genes are TRBV20-1 and TRBJ2-1, with D unresolved. V lost 5 bases, J lost 15 bases, and 11 bases lay in between. CDR1 and CDR2 from the germline V gene are DFQATT and SNEGSKA (reference sequence). This CDR3 has 9 amino acids. CDR3 in amino acids: CSASRPGFF. The CDR3 region has the DNA TGCAGTGCTTCCCGACCGGGGTTCTTC.